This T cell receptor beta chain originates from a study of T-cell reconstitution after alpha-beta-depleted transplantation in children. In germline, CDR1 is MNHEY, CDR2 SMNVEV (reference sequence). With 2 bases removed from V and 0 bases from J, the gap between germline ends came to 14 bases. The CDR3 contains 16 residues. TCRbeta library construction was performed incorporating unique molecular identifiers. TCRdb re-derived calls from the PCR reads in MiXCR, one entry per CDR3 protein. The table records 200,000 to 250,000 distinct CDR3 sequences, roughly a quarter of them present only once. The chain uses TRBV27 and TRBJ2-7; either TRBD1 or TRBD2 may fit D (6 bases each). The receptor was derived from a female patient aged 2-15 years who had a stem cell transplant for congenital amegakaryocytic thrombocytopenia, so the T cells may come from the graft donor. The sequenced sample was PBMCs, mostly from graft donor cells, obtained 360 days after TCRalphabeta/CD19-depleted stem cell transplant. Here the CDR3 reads CASSLGSGGLSYEQYF. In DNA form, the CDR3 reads TGTGCCAGCAGTTTAGGGTCTGGGGGGCTCTCCTACGAGCAGTACTTC.